This T cell receptor beta chain was captured by sequencing in a study of T cell changes during pregnancy in multiple sclerosis. Generated by immunoSEQ multiplex PCR, the TCRdb table keeps only in-frame clones and is missing some. The table records around 20,000 clones, approximately 81% of them present only once. The CDR3 is made up of 15 amino acids. With 6 bases removed from V and 4 bases from J, the gap between germline ends came to 19 bases. CDR1 and CDR2 (germline): SQVTM, ANQGSEA. The sample in question was CD8+ T cells from peripheral blood mononuclear cells, obtained after pregnancy. The chain links TRBV29-1 to TRBJ1-3; tentative D call: TRBD1 (5 bases). The receptor comes from a female donor with multiple sclerosis, enrolled in a pregnancy study. The CDR3 DNA reads TGCAGCGTACAGCCCGGCGGGACTGGAGGAAACACCATATATTTT. It codes for CSVQPGGTGGNTIYF.